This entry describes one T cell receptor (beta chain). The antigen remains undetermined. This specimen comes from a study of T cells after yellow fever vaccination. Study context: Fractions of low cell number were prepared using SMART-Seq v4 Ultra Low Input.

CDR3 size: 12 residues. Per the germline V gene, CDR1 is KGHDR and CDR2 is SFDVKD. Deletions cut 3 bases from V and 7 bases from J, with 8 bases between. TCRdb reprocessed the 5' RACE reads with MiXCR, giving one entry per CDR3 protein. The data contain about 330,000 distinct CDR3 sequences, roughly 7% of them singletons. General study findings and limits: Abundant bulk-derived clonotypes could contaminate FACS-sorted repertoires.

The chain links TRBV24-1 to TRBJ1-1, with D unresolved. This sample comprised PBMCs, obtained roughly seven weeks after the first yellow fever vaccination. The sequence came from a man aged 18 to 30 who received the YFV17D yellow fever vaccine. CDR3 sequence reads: CATSDQYGEAFF. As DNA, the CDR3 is TGTGCCACCAGTGATCAGTACGGTGAAGCTTTCTTT.